These T cell receptor beta chains were read from a single sample in a study of regulatory dendritic cells for organ transplantation. The protocol was immunoSEQ multiplex PCR, while the TCRdb copy is restricted to in-frame clones and leaves out a portion. The table records about 12,000 clones, roughly three quarters of them present only once. No cognate antigen is known for these TCRs. The sample was naive CD8+ T cells from blood cultured with regulatory dendritic cells. These receptors all stem from a human donor in good health. Both conserved end residues are part of each CDR3. The order of the fields is clone size, V gene, J gene, D gene, CDR3 DNA, CDR3 protein. D genes are given only for firm matches. Size tells how often a clone was seen (once, few, many) or the class of an expanded clone, and some rows leave it out.

.,TRBV27,TRBJ2-1,.,TGTGCCAGCAGTTTCCCGACGGGGGGCTCCAATGAGCAGTTCTTC,CASSFPTGGSNEQFF
.,TRBV7-9,TRBJ2-2,TRBD2,TGTGCCAGCAGCTGGATTATAGCGGGGAAGAACACCGGGGAGCTGTTTTTT,CASSWIIAGKNTGELFF
.,TRBV5-4,TRBJ1-2,.,TGTGCCACCGAGCAGATTGGGGTTGACAGCTATGGCTACACCTTC,CATEQIGVDSYGYTF
.,TRBV9,TRBJ2-5,TRBD1,TGTGCCAGCAGCCCGGGACAGGGCGAAGAGACCCAGTACTTC,CASSPGQGEETQYF
.,TRBV7-2,TRBJ2-1,TRBD2,TGTGCCAGCAGCTTAGACGGGACTAGCGGGGCGCATGAGCAGTTCTTC,CASSLDGTSGAHEQFF
.,TRBV7-7,TRBJ2-1,TRBD1,TGTGCCAGCAGCTTAGGCAGGGGGCGAGGGAATGAGCAGTTCTTC,CASSLGRGRGNEQFF
.,TRBV10-1,TRBJ2-3,.,TGCGCCAGCAGCCCCAACGGAGGGGGGGAACGCACAGATACGCAGTATTTT,CASSPNGGGERTDTQYF
.,TRBV4-2,TRBJ2-1,.,TGTGCCAGCAGCCAAGGGCAGTACAATGAGCAGTTCTTC,CASSQGQYNEQFF
once,TRBV7-3,TRBJ2-1,.,TGTGCCAGCAGCACAACGCCAGGGGCGGGGGTCAATGAGCAGTTCTTC,CASSTTPGAGVNEQFF
.,TRBV5-6,TRBJ1-2,.,TGTGCCAGCAGCTTGTTTCGGGCAGGGGCAGGAGGCTACACCTTC,CASSLFRAGAGGYTF
.,TRBV5-1,TRBJ2-1,TRBD2,TGCGCCAGCAGCCTGGGACTAGCGGGGGCCCTCTACAATGAGCAGTTCTTC,CASSLGLAGALYNEQFF
.,TRBV7-6,TRBJ2-2,TRBD2,TGTGCCATCGGGGGGGGGACCGGGGAGCTGTTTTTT,CAIGGGTGELFF
few,TRBV4-1,TRBJ2-1,.,TGCGCCAGCAGCCAGTCCCCAATCGCGGGGGCATACAATGAGCAGTTCTTC,CASSQSPIAGAYNEQFF
.,TRBV6-5,TRBJ2-3,.,TGTGCCAGCAGTTCCACCGGCGGGCTAAATACGCAGTATTTT,CASSSTGGLNTQYF
.,TRBV18,TRBJ2-7,.,TGTGCCAGCTCACCCTGGGACTCCTACTCCTACGAGCAGTACTTC,CASSPWDSYSYEQYF
.,TRBV6-6,TRBJ2-5,TRBD1,TGTGCCAGCACGAGGGGGCGAGAGACCCAGTACTTC,CASTRGRETQYF
.,TRBV10-3,TRBJ1-6,.,TGTGCCATCAGTGAGTCCAAGGGGGCCCTCCACTTT,CAISESKGALHF
.,TRBV5-3,TRBJ1-2,.,TGTGCCAGAAGCTCTCCCGGACAGCCTACCGTCCCCTATGGCTACACCTTC,CARSSPGQPTVPYGYTF
once,TRBV4-1,TRBJ1-4,TRBD1,TGCGCCAGCAGCACAATCGACAGGGGGCTGACTAATGAAAAACTGTTTTTT,CASSTIDRGLTNEKLFF
.,TRBV7-6,TRBJ2-7,.,TGTGCCAGCAGCTCCGCGGACTTCTACGAGCAGTACTTC,CASSSADFYEQYF
few,TRBV10-3,TRBJ2-1,TRBD1,TGTGCCATCAGTTCGGGACAGGGTTACAATGAGCAGTTCTTC,CAISSGQGYNEQFF
once,TRBV13,TRBJ1-3,.,TGTGCCAGCAGTCTAGGGTCGTCAGGGGCTGGAAACACCATATATTTT,CASSLGSSGAGNTIYF
few,TRBV4-3,TRBJ1-2,TRBD1,TGCGCCAGCAGCCAAGGGGACAGGGTGGGCGGCTACACCTTC,CASSQGDRVGGYTF
few,TRBV29-1,TRBJ1-1,TRBD1,TGCAGCGCCCGGACAGGGCACACTGAAGCTTTCTTT,CSARTGHTEAFF
.,TRBV11-2,TRBJ1-3,.,TGTGCCAGCAGCCCTCGTCGGGGGGATTCTGGAAACACCATATATTTT,CASSPRRGDSGNTIYF
.,TRBV5-1,TRBJ1-4,.,TGCGCCAGCAGCTTGGGGGGCGGAGAACTGTTTTTT,CASSLGGGELFF
.,TRBV4-1,TRBJ1-4,.,TGCGCCAGCAGCCAAGTGGCGGGGGCAGGAAAACTGTTTTTT,CASSQVAGAGKLFF
.,TRBV5-6,TRBJ2-3,.,TGTGCCAGCAGCGCGGGCCGGGGGATAGATACGCAGTATTTT,CASSAGRGIDTQYF